The T cell receptor (beta chain) described here comes from a study of control samples from healthy donors and cancer patients. Produced via immunoSEQ multiplex PCR; TCRdb's table is partial and in-frame only. The sample records roughly 68,000 clones, 83% being singletons. CDR1 is KGHDR, CDR2 SFDVKD, per germline. CDR3 length equals 17 residues. V was pared by 0 bases and J by 3 bases, with 1 base of the junction left unmatched. This clone came up a few times. V is TRBV24-1 and J is TRBJ2-2; 12 nucleotides match TRBD1. Sequences were obtained from blood. The receptor comes from a man aged 60 to 75 in good health. CDR3 loop: CATSDLGTGGDTGELFF. CDR3 bases: TGTGCCACCAGTGATTTGGGGACAGGGGGCGACACCGGGGAGCTGTTTTTT.